One sample yielded the 15 T cell receptor beta chains listed below, sequenced in a study of a mutant IDH1 vaccine in newly diagnosed glioma. Time point noted: week 5, during vaccination. Vaccine doses each comprised 300 ug of mutant IDH1 20-mer peptide, with topical imiquimod. For these receptors, no antigen is known. Libraries were prepared by immunoSEQ multiplex PCR; TCRdb keeps only in-frame clonotypes and omits some of them. The table shows 49,000 or so clones, with more than 70% occurring only once. The input for sequencing was PBMCs, taken from a glioma patient whose treatment included an IDH1 peptide vaccine. These receptors were obtained from a woman aged 40 to 55 with glioma.

The rearrangement uses TRBV5-1 and TRBJ1-1; 10 bases are a match to TRBD1. V shed 4 bases, J shed 6 bases, and the junction held 6 bases outside the gene matches. CDR3 size: 14 residues. CDR1 and CDR2 from the germline V gene are SGHRS and YFSETQ. CDR3 coding DNA: TGCGCCAGCAGCCGACAGGGGGCTTTATCTGAAGCTTTCTTT. Protein product: CASSRQGALSEAFF.

This rearrangement joins TRBV7-2 to TRBJ1-2; 8 nucleotides line up with TRBD1. The junction had 5 bases not matched to a gene; V was cut back by 1 base and J by 7 bases. The CDR3 is 14 amino acids. CDR1 and CDR2 (germline): SGHTA, FQGNSA. The CDR3 here is CASSLVGQVAGYTF. DNA for the CDR3: TGTGCCAGCAGCTTAGTGGGACAGGTGGCTGGCTACACCTTC.

Concerning this clone: The DNA is left out, because the CDR3 cannot be placed on it with certainty; the CDR3 is given as TCRdb lists it. This chain uses TRBV19 with TRBJ1-2. Germline values: CDR1 LNHDA, CDR2 SQIVND (reference sequence). Ends included, the CDR3 has 11 residues. This chain's CDR3 is CASSFGDGYTF.

J is TRBJ1-3 and V is TRBV18; D call uncertain. From germline, CDR1 is KGHSH and CDR2 LQKENI. The CDR3 sequence is 15 residues long. Trimming shortened V by 1 base and J by 0 bases, and 7 bases separated the two germline ends. The CDR3, as DNA: TGTGCCAGCTCACCACAGGGCGGCTCTGGAAACACCATATATTTT. It specifies CASSPQGGSGNTIYF.

The chain employs TRBV6-1 and TRBJ1-3; D unresolved. The germline gives CDR1 MNHNS, CDR2 SASEGT. The CDR3 length is 15 residues. Trimming pared 6 bases from V and 0 bases from J, leaving 12 bases between. The CDR3 is CASSPSWDSGNTIYF. The CDR3 nucleotides read TGTGCCAGCAGCCCGTCTTGGGACTCTGGAAACACCATATATTTT.

The chain carries TRBV7-6 and TRBJ2-3; 10 positions match TRBD2. The CDR3 runs 15 residues. V lost 5 bases, J lost 0 bases, and 2 bases stayed unmatched. From germline, CDR1 is SGHVS and CDR2 FNYEAQ. The CDR3 sequence is CASSEAGGSTDTQYF. CDR3 coding DNA: TGTGCCAGCAGCGAAGCGGGGGGGAGCACAGATACGCAGTATTTT. The full variable domain, rest sourced from reference TRBV7-6 and TRBJ2-3, is GAGVSQSPRYKVTKRGQDVALRCDPISGHVSLYWYRQALGQGPEFLTYFNYEAQQDKSGLPNDRFSAERPEGSISTLTIQRTEQRDSAMYRCASSEAGGSTDTQYFGPGTRLTVL.

This clone was detected only a few times. The chain joins TRBV6-5 to TRBJ1-2; D gene ambiguous. CDR3 length equals 15 residues. The germline V gene encodes CDR1 MNHEY and CDR2 SVGAGI. The V gene lost 2 bases and the J gene lost 3 bases, with 13 bases spanning the gap. This CDR3 reads CASSYLQLEDYGYTF. For the CDR3, the DNA is TGTGCCAGCAGTTACCTCCAATTGGAGGACTATGGCTACACCTTC.

The chain is built from TRBV6-1 and TRBJ2-6, with D perhaps matching TRBD2 (5 bases). V lost 0 bases, J lost 5 bases, and 17 bases lay in between. Germline lookup yields CDR1 MNHNS and CDR2 SASEGT. The CDR3 extends over 18 amino acids. The CDR3 loop reads CASSEALPGEFWANVLTF. The CDR3 DNA sequence: TGTGCCAGCAGTGAAGCGCTTCCCGGGGAATTCTGGGCCAACGTCCTGACTTTC.

V gene TRBV5-4 combines with J gene TRBJ2-1, with 11 bases aligning to TRBD2. The CDR3 is made up of 16 amino acids. Per the germline V gene, CDR1 is SGHNT and CDR2 is YYREEE (reference sequence). Trimming cost V 6 bases and J 10 bases; bases outside gene matches: 15. The CDR3 region has the DNA TGTGCCAGCACCCTTCCCACTAGCGGGGGCCCCTGGGAGCAGTTCTTC. It is translated as CASTLPTSGGPWEQFF.

This chain joins TRBV5-6 and TRBJ2-2; 9 bases agree with TRBD2. Germline loops: CDR1 SGHDT, CDR2 YYEEEE. V gave up 4 bases and J gave up 6 bases; unmatched junction bases: 7. The CDR3 contains 15 residues. CDR3: CASSGWASGAGELFF. Here the CDR3 DNA reads TGTGCCAGCAGCGGGTGGGCTAGCGGGGCCGGGGAGCTGTTTTTT.

This chain links TRBV5-1 with TRBJ1-4; D is possibly TRBD1 (6 bases). Per germline, CDR1 SGHRS and CDR2 YFSETQ. There are 14 residues in the CDR3. Deletions cut 4 bases from V and 4 bases from J, with 11 bases between. The CDR3 here is CASSPWTDNEKLFF. The CDR3 bases are TGCGCCAGCAGCCCCTGGACAGATAATGAAAAACTGTTTTTT.

The chain has TRBV9 and TRBJ1-2; D uncertain. This CDR3 has 10 amino acids. The V gene's germline CDR1 is SGDLS and CDR2 YYNGEE. Trimming stripped 3 bases from V and 10 bases from J, with 7 bases between. As DNA, the CDR3 is TGTGCCAGCAGCGGGCAGAACTACACCTTC. This sequence encodes CASSGQNYTF.

The rearrangement uses TRBV14 and TRBJ2-7; 8 bases map to TRBD1. The CDR3 is 14 amino acids. Germline CDR1 reads SGHDN; CDR2 reads FVKESK. The V and J ends lost 1 base and 3 bases, in that order; junction bases with no gene match: 2. CDR3 bases: TGTGCCAGCAGCCAAGCGGGGACAGGCTACGAGCAGTACTTC. Translating gives CASSQAGTGYEQYF.

This chain uses TRBV2 with TRBJ1-2; D is undetermined. V lost 7 bases and J lost 6, with 21 bases in between. The CDR3 spans 15 residues. Germline V gene lookup returns CDR1 SNHLY and CDR2 FYNNEI. The DNA of the CDR3 is TGTGCCAGCATTAAGCCGAGGTTGCGGTTGGATGGCTACACCTTC. This sequence encodes CASIKPRLRLDGYTF.

The chain couples TRBV7-9 to TRBJ2-5; 11 nucleotides agree with TRBD1. The junction had 10 bases not matched to a gene; V was cut back by 2 bases and J by 5 bases. The V gene's germline CDR1 is SEHNR and CDR2 FQNEAQ (reference sequence). This CDR3 has 17 amino acids. CDR3 coding DNA: TGTGCCAGCAGCTTACTTGGGTCGGACAGGGGGCTTGAGACCCAGTACTTC. As protein: CASSLLGSDRGLETQYF.